This T cell receptor beta chain was sequenced during a study of blood T cell repertoires in COVID-19. Original handling: Estimation of nucleated cell counts relied on the amplification of reference gene primers. The protocol was immunoSEQ multiplex PCR, while the TCRdb copy is restricted to in-frame clones and leaves out a portion. Clonal size and the V and J genes are those of that table, whereas D and trimming came from the DNA. The repertoire holds about 430,000 clones, about 88% seen once, with about 1.4% in the top ten. Germline lookup yields CDR1 MNHNY and CDR2 SVGAGI (reference sequence). This CDR3 is 15 amino acids long. Losses at the gene ends were 5 bases for V and 4 bases for J; bases not matched to a gene: 9.

The sequencing sample was made of PBMCs or T cells enriched from blood (not recorded which). This receptor was identified in a woman under 30 who had been exposed to COVID-19. The genes are TRBV6-6 and TRBJ1-1; 8 bases match TRBD1. As DNA, the CDR3 is TGTGCCAGCAGTCAGACCTCAGGGGGCGGCACTGAAGCTTTCTTT. This codes for CASSQTSGGGTEAFF.